This is a list of T cell receptor beta chains from one sample in a study of cytomegalovirus exposure and HLA in healthy donors. Profiling relied on immunoSEQ multiplex PCR, and the TCRdb table lists in-frame clones only, not all of them. The sample holds tens of thousands of clones; around 70% are singletons and the top ten take approximately 2.7%. Sequencing used PBMCs. Every receptor here comes from a man in his fifties in good health and CMV-seronegative. The CDR3 runs from the conserved cysteine through the conserved F or W. A D gene is named only where the DNA matches it firmly. For some rows the clone size is stated as once, few or many, or as a class when expanded; others skip it.

j_call v_call clone_size d_call cdr3_nt cdr3_aa
TRBJ1-2 TRBV27 . . TGTGCCAGCAGTTTCTTGTCAGGGAACTATGGCTACACCTTC CASSFLSGNYGYTF
TRBJ2-7 TRBV28 . . TGTGCCAGCAGATTTCAGGTCGGCGAGCAGTACTTC CASRFQVGEQYF
TRBJ2-1 TRBV6-5 . . TGTGCCAGCAGTTTATCCCAGGCCACCTACAATGAGCAGTTCTTC CASSLSQATYNEQFF
TRBJ1-5 TRBV10-3 . . TGTGCCATCAGTGAGTTAGGGGCTCAGCCCCAGCATTTT CAISELGAQPQHF
TRBJ2-2 TRBV7-3 . TRBD1 TGTGCCAGCAGCTTAGGCCAGGGGGCCGGGACCGGGGAGCTGTTTTTT CASSLGQGAGTGELFF
TRBJ2-5 TRBV29-1 . TRBD1 TGCAGCGTTGATACAGGGGTTGGGGTGGATACCCAGTACTTC CSVDTGVGVDTQYF
TRBJ1-5 TRBV27 . TRBD1 TGTGCCAGCAGTTTAAGGCCACAGGGGGCGGATCAGCCCCAGCATTTT CASSLRPQGADQPQHF
TRBJ2-1 TRBV5-6 few . TGTGCCAGCAGCTTGGCACGCAGGGTTACCAATGAGCAGTTCTTC CASSLARRVTNEQFF
TRBJ1-6 TRBV27 . . TGTGCCAGCAGTCCCCGGGTTCCAAGCCGGGGGTCGAATCGTTCACCCCTCCACTTT CASSPRVPSRGSNRSPLHF
TRBJ1-1 TRBV28 few . TGTGCCAGCAGTACCTACCGGGGGGGGAACACTGAAGCTTTCTTT CASSTYRGGNTEAFF
TRBJ2-3 TRBV4-3 once TRBD2 TGCGCCAGCAGCCAAGAAATGATCTGGCTAGCGGGGCCAAAAGGTACGCAGTATTTT CASSQEMIWLAGPKGTQYF
TRBJ2-4 TRBV7-2 . TRBD2 TGTGCCAGCAGCCTACCGACTAGCGGGGGGATTCAGTACTTC CASSLPTSGGIQYF
TRBJ1-1 TRBV4-1 . . TGCGCCAGCAGCCAAGGTTTTTCCGCTTTAGGGGCCTACACTGAAGCTTTCTTT CASSQGFSALGAYTEAFF
TRBJ1-3 TRBV6-5 once . TGTGCCAGCGCCCGCGGGGAGGGGGATGGAAACACCATATATTTT CASARGEGDGNTIYF
TRBJ2-2 TRBV2 . . TGTGCCACCAAAGACGCGGGGAACGGGGAGCTGTTTTTT CATKDAGNGELFF
TRBJ2-5 TRBV19 . . TGTGCCAGTAGACAAGGAGGGGGCAAGCCCCAGTACTTC CASRQGGGKPQYF
TRBJ2-7 TRBV15 . TRBD1 TGTGCCACCAGCAGAGAAACAGGGGGCTCCTACGAGCAGTACTTC CATSRETGGSYEQYF
TRBJ1-1 TRBV19 . . TGTGCCAGTAGCACGAGCATGAACACTGAAGCTTTCTTT CASSTSMNTEAFF
TRBJ1-2 TRBV5-6 . . TGTGCCAGCAGCTTCGGGACTGCTAAAGGCTACACCTTC CASSFGTAKGYTF
TRBJ1-5 TRBV4-3 . . TGCGCCAGCAGCAGTAGTTCCAGCAATCAGCCCCAGCATTTT CASSSSSSNQPQHF
TRBJ1-2 TRBV4-2 . . TGTGCCAGCAGCCCCCAAGGCACGGGCTATGGCTACACCTTC CASSPQGTGYGYTF
TRBJ2-6 TRBV6-1 . . TGTGCCAGCAGTGAAAGAGGCTCTGGGGCCAACGTCCTGACTTTC CASSERGSGANVLTF
TRBJ2-7 TRBV27 . . TGTGCCAGCAGTACCCGGACAGAGAGTTCCTACGAGCAGTACTTC CASSTRTESSYEQYF
TRBJ1-3 TRBV10-3 few . TGTGCCATCAGTGATTCAGGAAACACCATATATTTT CAISDSGNTIYF
TRBJ2-1 TRBV4-2 . . TGTGCCAGCAGCCAAAGTCTCATTCGGAATGAGCAGTTCTTC CASSQSLIRNEQFF
TRBJ2-6 TRBV9 few TRBD2 TGTGCCAGCAGCGTAGCGCTACTAGCGAACTCTGGGGCCAACGTCCTGACTTTC CASSVALLANSGANVLTF
TRBJ2-7 TRBV20-1 . . TGCGCGGGGCAGGTTGTCTACGAGCAGTACTTC CAGQVVYEQYF
TRBJ1-1 TRBV29-1 once . TGCAGCGTCCCCGGCCCGGGGGGGAACACTGAAGCTTTCTTT CSVPGPGGNTEAFF
TRBJ2-3 TRBV6-1 few . TGTGCCAGCAGTGGTCCGGGTCTGATTAACACAGATACGCAGTATTTT CASSGPGLINTDTQYF
TRBJ2-1 TRBV4-3 . TRBD2 TGCGCCAGCAGCCAAGGGGTTAGCGGGAGTTCGGGCGGGTATGAGCAGTTCTTC CASSQGVSGSSGGYEQFF
TRBJ2-2 TRBV30 . . TGTGCCTGGACAGATCGGGCCGGGGAGCTGTTTTTT CAWTDRAGELFF
TRBJ2-7 TRBV6-6 . . TGTGCCAGCAGGCGACAGCAACTCTCCTACGAGCAGTACTTC CASRRQQLSYEQYF
TRBJ2-2 TRBV28 . TRBD2 TGTGCCAGCAGTTTAAGGCTTACTAGCGGGGGGGACACCGGGGAGCTGTTTTTT CASSLRLTSGGDTGELFF
TRBJ2-5 TRBV4-2 . TRBD1 TGTGCCAGCAGCCGGGCAGGGGGTATCCAAGAGACCCAGTACTTC CASSRAGGIQETQYF
TRBJ2-1 TRBV9 . TRBD2 TGTGCCAGCAGTTCCGGACTAGCCTACAATGAGCAGTTCTTC CASSSGLAYNEQFF
TRBJ2-1 TRBV7-9 . . TGTGCCAGCAGCTTAGGGGGACAGCGGGTTACTAATGAGCAGTTCTTC CASSLGGQRVTNEQFF
TRBJ2-1 TRBV2 . TRBD2 TGTGCCAGCAGTGGGACACTAGCGGGCTGGGGTGAGCAGTTCTTC CASSGTLAGWGEQFF
TRBJ2-7 TRBV7-9 . . TGTGCCAGCAGCGGCCGGGAAAACTACGAGCAGTACTTC CASSGRENYEQYF
TRBJ1-2 TRBV6-5 . TRBD1 TGTGCCAGCAGCCAACAGGGGTTCGAAGGCTACACCTTC CASSQQGFEGYTF
TRBJ1-4 TRBV19 . TRBD1 TGTGCCAGTAGTACGGGACAGCGAGCAACTAATGAAAAACTGTTTTTT CASSTGQRATNEKLFF
TRBJ2-4 TRBV6-1 few TRBD2 TGTGCCAGCAGTGCATCTACTAGCGGGGGGGTTCAGTACTTC CASSASTSGGVQYF
TRBJ1-1 TRBV4-1 . . TGCGCCAGCAGCCAAGGGGCGGGAGGGGCTTTCTTT CASSQGAGGAFF
TRBJ1-4 TRBV27 . . TGTGCCAGCAGGGTAGGGGATACAACTAATGAAAAACTGTTTTTT CASRVGDTTNEKLFF
TRBJ1-4 TRBV27 . TRBD1 TGTGCCAGCAGTCTATTTTGGACAGGGGGCGCCTCTAATGAAAAACTGTTTTTT CASSLFWTGGASNEKLFF
TRBJ2-5 TRBV6-6 . TRBD2 TGTGCCAGCAGTCCGCCTGGAGCGGGATCAGAGACCCAGTACTTC CASSPPGAGSETQYF
TRBJ2-4 TRBV6-6 . TRBD1 TGTGCCAGCAGTTATTCGGTCACCGGGACAGAAAACATTCAGTACTTC CASSYSVTGTENIQYF
TRBJ2-7 TRBV10-1 . . TGCGCCAGCAGACCGGCGGGGTATTCCTACGAGCAGTACTTC CASRPAGYSYEQYF
TRBJ2-1 TRBV6-1 . TRBD1 TGTGCCAGCAAGGCGGGACAGGGGGCTCCAGGTGAGCAGTTCTTC CASKAGQGAPGEQFF
TRBJ1-1 TRBV6-6 few . TGTGCCAGCAGTCCCACAGAGAACACTGAAGCTTTCTTT CASSPTENTEAFF